This T cell receptor (beta chain) derives from a study of blood T cell repertoires in COVID-19. Study-level information: COVID-19 samples from acute and convalescent phases originated in the United States, Italy and Spain. Sources were T cells, B-cell-depleted T cells, or PBMCs; the material itself was cDNA or gDNA.

V was clipped by 5 bases and J by 6 bases, with 10 bases between them. The CDR3 length is 12 residues. CDR1 is MNHEY, CDR2 SVGEGT, per germline. The assay was immunoSEQ multiplex PCR, and TCRdb's table has in-frame clones only and misses some. Counted here are 30,000 to 40,000 clones, 70% to 90% occurring once; the ten biggest clones make up less than 15%. This clonotype originated in a man between 65 and 85 years old with active COVID-19. Sequencing input: peripheral blood. The J gene is TRBJ1-1, the V gene TRBV6-2 or TRBV6-3; weak D call: TRBD1 (6 bases). The CDR3 sequence is CASSRQDPEAFF. The CDR3, as DNA: TGTGCCAGCAGTAGACAGGACCCTGAAGCTTTCTTT.